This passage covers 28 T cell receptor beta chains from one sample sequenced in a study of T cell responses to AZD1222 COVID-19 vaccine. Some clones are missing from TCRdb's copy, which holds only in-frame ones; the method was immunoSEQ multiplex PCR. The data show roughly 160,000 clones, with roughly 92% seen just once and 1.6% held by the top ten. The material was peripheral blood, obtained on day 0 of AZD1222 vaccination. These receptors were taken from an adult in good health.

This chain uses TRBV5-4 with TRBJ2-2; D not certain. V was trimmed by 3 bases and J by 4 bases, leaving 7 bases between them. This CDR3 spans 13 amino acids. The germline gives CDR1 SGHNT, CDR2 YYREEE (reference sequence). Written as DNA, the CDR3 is TGTGCCAGCAGCTCAAACCCCACCGGGGAGCTGTTTTTT. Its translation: CASSSNPTGELFF.

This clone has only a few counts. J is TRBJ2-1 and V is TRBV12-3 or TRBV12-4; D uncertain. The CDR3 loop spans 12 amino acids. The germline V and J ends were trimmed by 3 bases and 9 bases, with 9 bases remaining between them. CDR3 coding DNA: TGTGCCAGCAGTTTTTCGTTGGGTGAGCAGTTCTTC. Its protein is CASSFSLGEQFF.

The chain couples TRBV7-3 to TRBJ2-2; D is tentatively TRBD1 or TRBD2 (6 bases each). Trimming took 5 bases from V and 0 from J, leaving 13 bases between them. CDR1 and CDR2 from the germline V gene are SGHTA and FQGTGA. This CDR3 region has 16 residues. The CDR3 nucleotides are TGTGCCAGCAGCCCCCGTGGGGGGCCGAACACCGGGGAGCTGTTTTTT. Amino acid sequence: CASSPRGGPNTGELFF.

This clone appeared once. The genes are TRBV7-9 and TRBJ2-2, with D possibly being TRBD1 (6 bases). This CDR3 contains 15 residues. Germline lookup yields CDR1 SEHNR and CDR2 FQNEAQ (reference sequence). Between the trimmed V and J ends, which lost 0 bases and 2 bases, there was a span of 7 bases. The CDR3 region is CASSLARGNTGELFF. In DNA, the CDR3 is TGTGCCAGCAGCTTAGCCAGGGGCAACACCGGGGAGCTGTTTTTT.

The CDR3 sequence: CAWSVGAVLNTEAFF. The CDR3 nucleotides read TGTGCCTGGAGTGTCGGGGCAGTCCTGAACACTGAAGCTTTCTTT. The chain combines TRBV30 with TRBJ1-1; TRBD1 is a possible D gene (5 bases). V shed 0 bases and J shed 0 bases, with 11 bases lying between them. From germline, CDR1 is GTSNPN and CDR2 SVGIG (reference sequence). The CDR3 loop spans 15 amino acids.

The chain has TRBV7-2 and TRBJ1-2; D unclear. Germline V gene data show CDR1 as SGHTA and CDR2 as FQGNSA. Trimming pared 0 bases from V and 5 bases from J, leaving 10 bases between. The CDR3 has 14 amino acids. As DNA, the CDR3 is TGTGCCAGCAGCTTAGCTGGGGTCGGGTATGGCTACACCTTC. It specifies CASSLAGVGYGYTF.

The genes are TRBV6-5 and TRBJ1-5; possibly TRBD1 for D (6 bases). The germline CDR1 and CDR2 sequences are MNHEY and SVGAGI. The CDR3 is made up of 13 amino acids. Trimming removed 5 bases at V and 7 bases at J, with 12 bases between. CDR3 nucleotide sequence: TGTGCCAGCAGTATACAGGGTCTGCAGCCCCAGCATTTT. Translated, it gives CASSIQGLQPQHF.

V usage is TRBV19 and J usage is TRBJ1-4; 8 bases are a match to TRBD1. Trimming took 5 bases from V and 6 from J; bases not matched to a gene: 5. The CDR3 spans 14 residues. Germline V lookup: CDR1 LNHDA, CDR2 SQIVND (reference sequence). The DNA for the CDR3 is TGTGCCAGTAGTCCCGGGACAGGCCATGAAAAACTGTTTTTT. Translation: CASSPGTGHEKLFF. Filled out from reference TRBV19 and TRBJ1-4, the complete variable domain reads DGGITQSPKYLFRKEGQNVTLSCEQNLNHDAMYWYRQDPGQGLRLIYYSQIVNDFQKGDIAEGYSVSREKKESFPLTVTSAQKNPTAFYLCASSPGTGHEKLFFGSGTQLSVL.

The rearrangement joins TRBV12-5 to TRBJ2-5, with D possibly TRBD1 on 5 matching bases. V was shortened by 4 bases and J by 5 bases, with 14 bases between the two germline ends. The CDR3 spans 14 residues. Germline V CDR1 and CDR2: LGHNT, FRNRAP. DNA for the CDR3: TGTGCTAGTGGTTCCTCGGACACGATCGAGACCCAGTACTTC. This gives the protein CASGSSDTIETQYF. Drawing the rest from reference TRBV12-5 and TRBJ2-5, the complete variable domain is DARVTQTPRHKVTEMGQEVTMRCQPILGHNTVFWYRQTMMQGLELLAYFRNRAPLDDSGMPKDRFSAEMPDATLATLKIQPSEPRDSAVYFCASGSSDTIETQYFGPGTRLLVL.

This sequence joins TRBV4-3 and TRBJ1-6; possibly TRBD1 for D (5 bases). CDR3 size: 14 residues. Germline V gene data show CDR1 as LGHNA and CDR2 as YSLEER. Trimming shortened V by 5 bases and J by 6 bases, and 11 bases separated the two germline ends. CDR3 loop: CASSTGTGNSPLHF. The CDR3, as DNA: TGCGCCAGCAGCACGGGGACCGGTAATTCACCCCTCCACTTT.

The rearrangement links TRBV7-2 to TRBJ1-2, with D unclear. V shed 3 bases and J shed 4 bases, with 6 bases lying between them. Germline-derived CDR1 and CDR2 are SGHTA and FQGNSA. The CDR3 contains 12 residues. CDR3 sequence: CASSFSSYGYTF. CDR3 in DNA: TGTGCCAGCAGCTTCTCCAGCTATGGCTACACCTTC.

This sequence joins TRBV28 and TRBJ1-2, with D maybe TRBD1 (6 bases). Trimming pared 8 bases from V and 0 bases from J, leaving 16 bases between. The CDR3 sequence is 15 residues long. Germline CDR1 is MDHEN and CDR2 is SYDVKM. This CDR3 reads CASGPRGPANYGYTF. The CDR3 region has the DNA TGTGCCAGCGGACCCAGGGGCCCCGCTAACTATGGCTACACCTTC.

The CDR3 reads CASSQLAGGTNNEQFF. CDR3 bases: TGTGCCAGCAGCCAACTAGCGGGGGGTACTAACAATGAGCAGTTCTTC. This chain joins TRBV4-2 and TRBJ2-1, with TRBD2 identical over 11 bases. CDR3 length: 16 amino acids. Trimming at V came to 2 bases and at J to 5 bases, leaving 5 bases not matched to a gene. The germline gives CDR1 LGHNA, CDR2 YNFKEQ.

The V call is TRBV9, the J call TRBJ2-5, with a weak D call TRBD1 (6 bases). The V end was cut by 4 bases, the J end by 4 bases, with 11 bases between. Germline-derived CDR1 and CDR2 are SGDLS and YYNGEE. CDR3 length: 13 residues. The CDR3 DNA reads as TGTGCCAGCAGCCCTCAAGGGGGAGAGACCCAGTACTTC. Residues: CASSPQGGETQYF.

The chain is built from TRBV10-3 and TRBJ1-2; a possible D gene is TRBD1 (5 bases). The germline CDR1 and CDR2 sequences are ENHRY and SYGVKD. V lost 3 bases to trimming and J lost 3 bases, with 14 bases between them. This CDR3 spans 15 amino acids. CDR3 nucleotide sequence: TGTGCCATCAGTGAAAGGCAGGGACGTGACTATGGCTACACCTTC. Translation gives CAISERQGRDYGYTF.

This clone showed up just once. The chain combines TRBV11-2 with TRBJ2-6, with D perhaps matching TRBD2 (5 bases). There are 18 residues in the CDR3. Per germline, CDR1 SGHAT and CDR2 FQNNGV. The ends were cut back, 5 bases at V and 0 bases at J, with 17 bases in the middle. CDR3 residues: CASSPRRATHSGANVLTF. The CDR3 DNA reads TGTGCCAGCAGCCCCAGGCGGGCTACCCACTCTGGGGCCAACGTCCTGACTTTC.

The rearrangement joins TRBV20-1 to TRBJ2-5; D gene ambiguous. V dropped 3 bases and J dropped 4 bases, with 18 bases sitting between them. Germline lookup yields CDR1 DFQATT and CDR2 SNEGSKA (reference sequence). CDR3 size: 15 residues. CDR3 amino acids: CSASDQNQRAETQYF. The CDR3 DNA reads TGCAGTGCTAGTGATCAGAATCAACGCGCAGAGACCCAGTACTTC.

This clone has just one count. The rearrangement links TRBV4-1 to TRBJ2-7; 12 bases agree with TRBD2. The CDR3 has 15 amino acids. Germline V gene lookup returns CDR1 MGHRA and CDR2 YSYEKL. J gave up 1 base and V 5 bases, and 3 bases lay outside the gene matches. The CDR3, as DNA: TGCGCCAGCAGCTCTAGCGGGAGGGGTTCCTACGAGCAGTACTTC. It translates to CASSSSGRGSYEQYF.

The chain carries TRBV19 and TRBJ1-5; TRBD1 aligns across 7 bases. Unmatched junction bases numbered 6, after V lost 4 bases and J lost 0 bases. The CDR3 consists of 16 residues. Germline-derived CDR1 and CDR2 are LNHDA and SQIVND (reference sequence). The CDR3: CASSKLQGNSNQPQHF. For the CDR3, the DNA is TGTGCCAGTAGTAAATTACAGGGGAATAGCAATCAGCCCCAGCATTTT.

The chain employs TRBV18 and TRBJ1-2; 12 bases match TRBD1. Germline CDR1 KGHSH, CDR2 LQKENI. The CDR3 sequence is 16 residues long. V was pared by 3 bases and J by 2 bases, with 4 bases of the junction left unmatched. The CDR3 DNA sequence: TGTGCCAGCTCACCGGGACAGGGGGCCCCGAACTATGGCTACACCTTC. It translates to CASSPGQGAPNYGYTF.

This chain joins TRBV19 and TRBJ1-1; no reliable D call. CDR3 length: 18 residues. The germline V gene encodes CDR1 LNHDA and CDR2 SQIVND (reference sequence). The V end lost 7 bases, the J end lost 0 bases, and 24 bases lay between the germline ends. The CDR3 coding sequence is TGTGCCAGTACCAAAACTTCAGGTCTGAGGGTCATGAACACTGAAGCTTTCTTT. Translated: CASTKTSGLRVMNTEAFF.

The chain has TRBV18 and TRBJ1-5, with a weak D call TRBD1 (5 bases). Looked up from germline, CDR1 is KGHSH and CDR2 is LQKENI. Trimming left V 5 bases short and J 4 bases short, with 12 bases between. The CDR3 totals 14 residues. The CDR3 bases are TGTGCCAGCTCAGCAGGGATAGCAAATCAGCCCCAGCATTTT. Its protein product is CASSAGIANQPQHF. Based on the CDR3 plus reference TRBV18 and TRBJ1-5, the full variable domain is NAGVMQNPRHLVRRRGQEARLRCSPMKGHSHVYWYRQLPEEGLKFMVYLQKENIIDESGMPKERFSAEFPKEGPSILRIQQVVRGDSAAYFCASSAGIANQPQHFGDGTRLSIL.

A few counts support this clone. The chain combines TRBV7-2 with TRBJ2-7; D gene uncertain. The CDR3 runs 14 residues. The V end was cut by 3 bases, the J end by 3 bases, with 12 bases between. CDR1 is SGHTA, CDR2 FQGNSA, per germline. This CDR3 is CASSFLGQDYEQYF. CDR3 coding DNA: TGTGCCAGCAGCTTTCTGGGTCAGGACTACGAGCAGTACTTC. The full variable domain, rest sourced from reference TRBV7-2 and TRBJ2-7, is GAGVSQSPSNKVTEKGKDVELRCDPISGHTALYWYRQSLGQGLEFLIYFQGNSAPDKSGLPSDRFSAERTGGSVSTLTIQRTQQEDSAVYLCASSFLGQDYEQYFGPGTRLTVT.

CDR3 DNA sequence: TGTGCCAGCAGCTTATACAACTACGAGCAGTACTTC. Translating gives CASSLYNYEQYF. This chain uses TRBV7-9 with TRBJ2-7, with D unresolved. V was clipped by 2 bases and J by 3 bases, with 5 bases between them. Germline loops: CDR1 SEHNR, CDR2 FQNEAQ (reference sequence). CDR3 length equals 12 residues.

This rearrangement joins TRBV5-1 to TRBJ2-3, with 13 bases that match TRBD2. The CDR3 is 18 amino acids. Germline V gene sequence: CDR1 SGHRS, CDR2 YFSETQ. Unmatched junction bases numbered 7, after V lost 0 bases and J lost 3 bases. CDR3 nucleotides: TGCGCCAGCAGCTTGGCTCCTATACTAGCGGGGGGGACAGATACGCAGTATTTT. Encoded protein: CASSLAPILAGGTDTQYF.

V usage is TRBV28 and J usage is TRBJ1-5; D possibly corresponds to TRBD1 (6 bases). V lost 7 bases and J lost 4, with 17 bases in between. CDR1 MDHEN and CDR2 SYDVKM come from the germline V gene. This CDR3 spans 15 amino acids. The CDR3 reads CASTLAGALNQPQHF. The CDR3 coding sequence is TGTGCCAGCACTCTCGCGGGGGCACTAAATCAGCCCCAGCATTTT.

Written as DNA, the CDR3 is TGTGCCAGCAGCCAACAGGGCTCCTACGAGCAGTACTTC. It translates to CASSQQGSYEQYF. V gene TRBV7-9 combines with J gene TRBJ2-7; TRBD1 might be the D (6 bases). Germline V lookup: CDR1 SEHNR, CDR2 FQNEAQ (reference sequence). V was pared by 5 bases and J by 0 bases, with 8 bases between. The CDR3 is 13 residues long.

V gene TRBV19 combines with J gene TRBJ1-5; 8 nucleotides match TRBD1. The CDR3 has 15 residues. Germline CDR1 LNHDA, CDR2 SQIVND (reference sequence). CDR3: CATGQGFISNQPQHF. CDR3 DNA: TGTGCTACCGGACAGGGTTTTATCAGCAATCAGCCCCAGCATTTT. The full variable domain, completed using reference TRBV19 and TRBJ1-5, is DGGITQSPKYLFRKEGQNVTLSCEQNLNHDAMYWYRQDPGQGLRLIYYSQIVNDFQKGDIAEGYSVSREKKESFPLTVTSAQKNPTAFYLCATGQGFISNQPQHFGDGTRLSIL.